The 20 T cell receptor beta chains below come from one sample, sequenced in a study of shared clonotypes between healthy human individuals. The method was immunoSEQ multiplex PCR; TCRdb's version includes in-frame clones alone and lacks a portion of them. Of millions of clones detected, roughly 96% appear once; the ten largest clones hold 0.1% to 0.15%. Sequencing used naive CD4+ T cells sorted from blood. As for subset: CD45RA+ positively selected. The receptors were sampled from a man aged 18 to 29 in good health.

In this sample, this clone turned up once. The chain uses TRBV6-1 and TRBJ1-5; 10 positions match TRBD1. This CDR3 has 15 amino acids. With V trimmed by 5 bases and J by 4 bases, 5 bases remained unmatched. The germline CDR1 and CDR2 sequences are MNHNS and SASEGT. CDR3 bases: TGTGCCAGCAGTCGGACAGGGGGAATTAATCAGCCCCAGCATTTT. Translating it yields CASSRTGGINQPQHF.

The CDR3 protein is CASSRLGLPNTEAFF. In DNA form, the CDR3 reads TGTGCCAGCAGTCGTTTGGGACTCCCGAACACTGAAGCTTTCTTT. V is TRBV2 and J is TRBJ1-1; D possibly corresponds to TRBD1 (5 bases). Trimming shortened V by 5 bases and J by 1 base, and 14 bases separated the two germline ends. CDR1 is SNHLY, CDR2 FYNNEI, per germline. This CDR3 is built from 15 residues.

This rearrangement joins TRBV30 to TRBJ1-1, with 9 nucleotides matching TRBD1. The CDR3 contains 15 residues. The ends lost 5 bases at V and 5 bases at J; junction bases unmatched: 12. Germline CDR1 GTSNPN, CDR2 SVGIG (reference sequence). For the CDR3, the DNA is TGTGCCTGGCGAGCTCCGGGACAGGGCAGGACTGAAGCTTTCTTT. Translation: CAWRAPGQGRTEAFF.

This chain uses TRBV5-4 with TRBJ2-1, with a weak D call TRBD1 (6 bases). Germline-derived CDR1 and CDR2 are SGHNT and YYREEE (reference sequence). V was shortened by 1 base and J by 3 bases, with 14 bases between the two germline ends. The CDR3 covers 16 residues. CDR3 amino acids: CASSLPVGASYNEQFF. Written as DNA, the CDR3 is TGTGCCAGCAGCTTGCCGGTGGGGGCCAGCTACAATGAGCAGTTCTTC.

The chain is built from TRBV27 and TRBJ1-6; D not resolved. CDR1 and CDR2 (germline): MNHEY, SMNVEV (reference sequence). V lost 6 bases to trimming and J lost 10 bases, with 10 bases between them. This CDR3 region has 12 residues. The CDR3 nucleotides read TGTGCCAGCAGGCTAGGTAGCTCACCCCTCCACTTT. It encodes CASRLGSSPLHF.

This clone showed up just once. This sample also contains other DNA sequences that code for the same CDR3. This chain joins TRBV30 and TRBJ1-4; 7 bases fit TRBD1. There are 14 residues in the CDR3. V shed 0 bases and J 7 bases; nucleotides not matched to a gene: 5. CDR1 and CDR2 from the germline V gene are GTSNPN and SVGIG (reference sequence). CDR3 in amino acids: CAWSVQGGSEKLFF. The DNA for the CDR3 is TGTGCCTGGAGTGTACAAGGGGGCAGTGAAAAACTGTTTTTT.

The chain recombines TRBV5-6 with TRBJ1-3, with D tentatively TRBD1 (5 bases). CDR1 is SGHDT and CDR2 is YYEEEE in the germline V gene. This CDR3 contains 14 residues. V was pared by 1 base and J by 3 bases, with 8 bases between. CDR3 region: CASSLRGYGNTIYF. CDR3 sequence (DNA): TGTGCCAGCAGCTTGAGGGGTTATGGAAACACCATATATTTT.

V usage is TRBV29-1 and J usage is TRBJ2-1; 8 positions agree with TRBD2. CDR3 size: 13 residues. V lost 8 bases to trimming and J lost 6 bases; unmatched junction nucleotides: 9. CDR1 and CDR2 from the germline V gene are SQVTM and ANQGSEA. The CDR3 region has the DNA TGCAGCTTGGGACTAGTAGTGGGCAATGAGCAGTTCTTC. Protein sequence: CSLGLVVGNEQFF.

The table lists this clone with a count of one. The chain has TRBV2 and TRBJ2-5; no firm D call. This CDR3 is built from 13 residues. Between the trimmed V and J ends, which lost 2 bases and 2 bases, there was a span of 6 bases. CDR1 and CDR2 (germline): SNHLY, FYNNEI. The CDR3 loop is CASSESVQETQYF. Written as DNA, the CDR3 is TGTGCCAGCAGTGAATCAGTACAAGAGACCCAGTACTTC.

This chain connects TRBV19 to TRBJ2-5; tentative D call: TRBD1 (5 bases). CDR1 is LNHDA and CDR2 is SQIVND in the germline V gene (reference sequence). This CDR3 is 14 amino acids long. With 1 base removed from V and 6 bases from J, the gap between germline ends came to 12 bases. CDR3 sequence reads: CASSIAQGGKTQYF. CDR3 DNA: TGTGCCAGTAGTATAGCCCAGGGTGGGAAGACCCAGTACTTC.

V and J are TRBV6-5 and TRBJ2-7; D might be TRBD2 (6 bases). Germline V gene lookup returns CDR1 MNHEY and CDR2 SVGAGI. V shed 5 bases and J shed 1 base, with 15 bases lying between them. CDR3 length equals 15 residues. The CDR3 protein is CASSPSGGKSYEQYF. The CDR3 DNA follows: TGTGCCAGCAGTCCCTCCGGGGGAAAATCCTACGAGCAGTACTTC.

The chain links TRBV7-2 to TRBJ2-1; D possibly matches TRBD1 or TRBD2 (5 bases each). V was shortened by 2 bases and J by 9 bases, with 11 bases between the two germline ends. This CDR3 region has 13 residues. Germline CDR1 SGHTA, CDR2 FQGNSA. This CDR3 reads CASSLRTQGEQFF. CDR3 sequence (DNA): TGTGCCAGCAGCTTAAGGACTCAGGGTGAGCAGTTCTTC. The entire variable domain, with the rest obtained from reference TRBV7-2 and TRBJ2-1, is as follows: GAGVSQSPSNKVTEKGKDVELRCDPISGHTALYWYRQSLGQGLEFLIYFQGNSAPDKSGLPSDRFSAERTGGSVSTLTIQRTQQEDSAVYLCASSLRTQGEQFFGPGTRLTVL.

The chain links TRBV28 to TRBJ2-7, with 8 bases matching TRBD1. Trimming cost V 4 bases and J 1 base; bases outside gene matches: 15. The germline V gene has CDR1 MDHEN and CDR2 SYDVKM. This CDR3 contains 18 residues. The CDR3 is CASSSVPTGQAASYEQYF. The CDR3 bases are TGTGCCAGCAGTTCAGTCCCTACGGGACAGGCTGCTTCCTACGAGCAGTACTTC. The variable domain in full, with the rest retrieved from reference TRBV28 and TRBJ2-7, is DVKVTQSSRYLVKRTGEKVFLECVQDMDHENMFWYRQDPGLGLRLIYFSYDVKMKEKGDIPEGYSVSREKKERFSLILESASTNQTSMYLCASSSVPTGQAASYEQYFGPGTRLTVT.

Details on this clone: This sample also contains other DNA sequences that code for the same CDR3. The chain combines TRBV6-1 with TRBJ2-1; D not certain. Looked up from germline, CDR1 is MNHNS and CDR2 is SASEGT. Trimming left V 1 base short and J 7 bases short, with 8 bases between. This CDR3 contains 13 residues. The CDR3 sequence is CASSEGRWNEQFF. CDR3 DNA sequence: TGTGCCAGCAGTGAAGGCCGGTGGAATGAGCAGTTCTTC.

Only a few counts were recorded for this clone. The same CDR3 arises from other DNA sequences in this sample as well. The genes are TRBV6-1 and TRBJ1-2, with a possible D match to TRBD1 (5 bases). Trimming left V 3 bases short and J 5 bases short, with 7 bases between. The CDR3 is made up of 12 amino acids. Germline lookup yields CDR1 MNHNS and CDR2 SASEGT. As DNA, the CDR3 is TGTGCCAGCAGTGACAGGGCGTATGGCTACACCTTC. This sequence encodes CASSDRAYGYTF.

The rearrangement joins TRBV6-1 to TRBJ2-7; TRBD2 matches 8 bases. With 7 bases clipped from V and 4 bases from J, the junction kept 12 bases outside the gene matches. CDR1 MNHNS and CDR2 SASEGT come from the germline V gene. The CDR3 contains 15 residues. CDR3 amino acids: CASTPGGQTKYEQYF. CDR3 bases: TGTGCCAGCACTCCGGGGGGGCAGACCAAATACGAGCAGTACTTC.

The chain combines TRBV27 with TRBJ1-5; 8 bases are shared with TRBD1. Per the germline V gene, CDR1 is MNHEY and CDR2 is SMNVEV (reference sequence). The CDR3 sequence is 19 residues long. J lost 0 bases, V lost 4 bases, and 14 bases had no gene match. The CDR3 loop is CASSSYHIGGTGSNQPQHF. The CDR3 DNA is TGTGCCAGCAGTTCTTACCACATTGGAGGGACAGGTAGCAATCAGCCCCAGCATTTT.

This chain connects TRBV10-3 to TRBJ1-2; a weak D match, TRBD1 (5 bases). Deletions cut 0 bases from V and 5 bases from J, with 13 bases between. CDR3 length: 15 amino acids. Germline CDR1 and CDR2: ENHRY and SYGVKD. Written as DNA, the CDR3 is TGTGCCATCAGTGAGTCGAGGGGCCTGTCTTATGGCTACACCTTC. This translates into CAISESRGLSYGYTF.

On this clone: Other DNA variants within this sample encode the same CDR3. The V call is TRBV6-1, the J call TRBJ2-1; 11 bases match TRBD2. The ends lost 5 bases at V and 4 bases at J; junction bases unmatched: 1. Germline loops: CDR1 MNHNS, CDR2 SASEGT. The CDR3 has 14 residues. The CDR3 nucleotides read TGTGCCAGCAGTTTAGCGGGGGGGTACAATGAGCAGTTCTTC. Translating gives CASSLAGGYNEQFF.

V usage is TRBV6-1 and J usage is TRBJ2-7; 10 bases are shared with TRBD1. The trim removed 6 bases at V and 3 bases at J, leaving 8 bases unmatched. In germline, CDR1 is MNHNS, CDR2 SASEGT. The CDR3 loop spans 15 amino acids. CDR3 nucleotide sequence: TGTGCCAGCAGGGAAACCGGGACAGGGGACTACGAGCAGTACTTC. Its translation is CASRETGTGDYEQYF.